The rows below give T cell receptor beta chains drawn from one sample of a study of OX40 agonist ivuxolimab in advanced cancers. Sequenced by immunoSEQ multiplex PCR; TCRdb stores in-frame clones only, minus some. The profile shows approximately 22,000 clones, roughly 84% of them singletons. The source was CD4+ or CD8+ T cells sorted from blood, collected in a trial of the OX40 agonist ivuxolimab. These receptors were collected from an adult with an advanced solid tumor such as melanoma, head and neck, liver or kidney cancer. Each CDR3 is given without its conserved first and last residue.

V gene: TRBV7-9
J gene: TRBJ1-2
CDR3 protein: ASSRQGPYGYT

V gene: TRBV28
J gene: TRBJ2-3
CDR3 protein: ASSLTGTGGVPDTQY

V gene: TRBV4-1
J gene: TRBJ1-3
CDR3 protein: ASSQVFYSSGNTIY

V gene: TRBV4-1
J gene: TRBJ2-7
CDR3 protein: ASSQVGSLGGSYEQY

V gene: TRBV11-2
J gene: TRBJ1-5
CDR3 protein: ASSYTGGLGQPQH

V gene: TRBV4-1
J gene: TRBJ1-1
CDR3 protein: ASSQGPGQASPEAF

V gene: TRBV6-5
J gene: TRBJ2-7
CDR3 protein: ASSYSIDRPYEQY

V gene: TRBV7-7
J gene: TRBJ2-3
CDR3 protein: ASSLEGSTDTQY

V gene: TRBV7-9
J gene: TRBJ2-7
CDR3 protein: ASSLTGGTLYEQY

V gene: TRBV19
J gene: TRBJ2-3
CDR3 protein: ASSRASGNDWLSTDTQY

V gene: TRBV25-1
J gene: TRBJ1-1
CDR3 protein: ASSAGSLTEAF

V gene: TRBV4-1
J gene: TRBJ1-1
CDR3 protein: AVQVGTGSTEAF

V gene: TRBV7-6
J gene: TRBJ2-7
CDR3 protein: ASSQVVRGAGISYEQY

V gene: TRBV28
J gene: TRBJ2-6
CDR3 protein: ASSLRGGWAPQGPNSGANVLT

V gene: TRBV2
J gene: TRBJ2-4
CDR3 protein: ASRQLVAKNIQY

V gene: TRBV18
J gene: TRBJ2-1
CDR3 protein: ASSPPSRSYNEQF

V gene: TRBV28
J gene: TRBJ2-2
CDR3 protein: ASSLPRQLGGPTAGELF

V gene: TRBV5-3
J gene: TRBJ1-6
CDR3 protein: ARSSRQDSYNSPLH

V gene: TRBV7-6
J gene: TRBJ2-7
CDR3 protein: ASSPPRVGSVRLEQY

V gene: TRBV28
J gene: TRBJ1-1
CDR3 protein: ASSLQVNTEAF

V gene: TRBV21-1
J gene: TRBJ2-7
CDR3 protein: ASSQGLLPYEQY

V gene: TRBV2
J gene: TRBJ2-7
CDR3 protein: ASSETRQATYEQY

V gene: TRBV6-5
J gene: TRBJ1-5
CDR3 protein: ASSYGSNQPQH

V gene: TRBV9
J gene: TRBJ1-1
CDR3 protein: ASSVVTATEAF

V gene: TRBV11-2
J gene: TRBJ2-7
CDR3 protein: ASSLVLFEQY

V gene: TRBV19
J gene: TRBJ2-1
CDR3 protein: ASSPGTSGLDEQF

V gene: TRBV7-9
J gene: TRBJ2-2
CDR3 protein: ASSLLAGGTGELF

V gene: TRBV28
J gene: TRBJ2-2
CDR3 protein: AIPSGRATGELF

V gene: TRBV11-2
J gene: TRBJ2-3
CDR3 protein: ASSLDLTDTQY

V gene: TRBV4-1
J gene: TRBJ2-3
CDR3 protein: ASSQVQGPDTQY